A selection of T cell receptor beta chains follows, all from one sample in a study of identifying expanded T cells in peripheral blood. Only in-frame clones appear in the TCRdb table, and some are missing; sequencing was by immunoSEQ multiplex PCR. The data contain approximately 130,000 clones, 80% to 90% of them singletons. The sequencing sample was made of blood. The receptors come from a person between 18 and 75 years old in good health. CDR3s include the opening cysteine and the closing phenylalanine or tryptophan. A D gene is named only where the DNA matches it firmly. Only part of the rows carry a size: once, few, many, or a class if the clone is expanded.

cdr3_nt cdr3_aa v_call clone_size d_call j_call
TGTGCCAGCCTGGCAGAACTAGCGGGGGGCCTCGAGCAGTACTTC CASLAELAGGLEQYF TRBV7-9 once TRBD2 TRBJ2-7
TGTGCCAGCAGCTTGAGGACTAGCGGGGGGGTAGATACGCAGTATTTT CASSLRTSGGVDTQYF TRBV5-8 - TRBD2 TRBJ2-3
TGTGCCAGCAGAGGGTCCTATAGCACAGATACGCAGTATTTT CASRGSYSTDTQYF TRBV13 many - TRBJ2-3
TGTGCCAGCAGCCCCAAGGGTTCCAGCCAAGAGACCCAGTACTTC CASSPKGSSQETQYF TRBV5-4 once - TRBJ2-5
TGCAGCGTAGTCCCGGGGGCATCTGGAAACACCATATATTTT CSVVPGASGNTIYF TRBV29-1 - - TRBJ1-3
TGCGCCAGCAGCTTGGCCGGGACAGGGTCGAGCTACGAGCAGTACTTC CASSLAGTGSSYEQYF TRBV5-1 - TRBD1 TRBJ2-7
TGTGCCAGCAGCGGGCCGGATGGGCCAGATACGCAGTATTTT CASSGPDGPDTQYF TRBV9 - - TRBJ2-3
TGTGCCAGCAGCTTTACAGAGAACACCGGGGAGCTGTTTTTT CASSFTENTGELFF TRBV11-2 - - TRBJ2-2
TGTGCCAGCAGAGCGGTCAACACTGAAGCTTTCTTT CASRAVNTEAFF TRBV6-5 - - TRBJ1-1
TGCGCCAGCAGCTTAGGACACAATGAGCAGTTCTTC CASSLGHNEQFF TRBV5-1 - - TRBJ2-1
TGTGCCACCAGCAGAGATGGGGGCGGACGAAACACTGAAGCTTTCTTT CATSRDGGGRNTEAFF TRBV15 many - TRBJ1-1
TGTGCCAGCAGCATCTCGGGACTAGCGGGGGCGCTAAACACCGGGGAGCTGTTTTTT CASSISGLAGALNTGELFF TRBV4-2 - TRBD2 TRBJ2-2
TGTGCCAGCAGCTTATACCAAGTTCAGGGGCTTGATTCACCCCTCCACTTT CASSLYQVQGLDSPLHF TRBV7-2 - - TRBJ1-6
TGTGCCAGCAGCGACCTGAGGGGCGTGAACACTGAAGCTTTCTTT CASSDLRGVNTEAFF TRBV5-5 - - TRBJ1-1
TGTGCCAGCACCACTTGGACTGAAGCTTTCTTT CASTTWTEAFF TRBV7-9 many - TRBJ1-1
TGTGCCAGCAGCCCAGGAGGGGCGAACACTGAAGCTTTCTTT CASSPGGANTEAFF TRBV7-3 once - TRBJ1-1
TGTGCCAGCAGGAAGACAGATTTTAGCAATCAGCCCCAGCATTTT CASRKTDFSNQPQHF TRBV2 few - TRBJ1-5
TGTGCCAGCAGTTACTCCCGGACAGCTGCCTACGAGCAGTACTTC CASSYSRTAAYEQYF TRBV6-5 - - TRBJ2-7
TGTGCCAGCAACGTATTACGGGATTCCTACGAGCAGTACTTC CASNVLRDSYEQYF TRBV28 - - TRBJ2-7
TGTGCCAGCAGCTTAGGGGACAGGGATAACGAGCAGTACTTC CASSLGDRDNEQYF TRBV5-4 - TRBD1 TRBJ2-7
TGCGCCAGCAGCTTGGGCAGTGCAACTAATGAAAAACTGTTTTTT CASSLGSATNEKLFF TRBV5-1 - - TRBJ1-4
TGTGCCAGCTCACCCACAGGGGGCGTTCAGCCCCAGCATTTT CASSPTGGVQPQHF TRBV18 - TRBD1 TRBJ1-5
TGTGCCTGGAGTGTACACTCCGGGGAGCTGTTTTTT CAWSVHSGELFF TRBV30 - - TRBJ2-2
TGTGCCTGGAGTGTACTAGGACTAGCGGGGGGGCCACCAGATACGCAGTATTTT CAWSVLGLAGGPPDTQYF TRBV30 - TRBD2 TRBJ2-3
TGTGCCAGCAGCTTAGAAACCCCCTGGGAGACCCAGTACTTC CASSLETPWETQYF TRBV11-1 - - TRBJ2-5
TGTGCCAGCAGTTATAGGGGGGCACAGGATTCACCCCTCCACTTT CASSYRGAQDSPLHF TRBV6-5 - - TRBJ1-6
TGTGCCAGCAGAAGGGGGGAAAGCTCACCCCTCCACTTT CASRRGESSPLHF TRBV9 - - TRBJ1-6
TGTGCCAGCGACATCTCCCGATTCCTGAACACTGAAGCTTTCTTT CASDISRFLNTEAFF TRBV2 - - TRBJ1-1
TGCGCCACCAAAGTCTGGGTAGACACCGGGGAGCTGTTTTTT CATKVWVDTGELFF TRBV5-1 - - TRBJ2-2
TGTGCCAGCAGTGTAGCGGGAGACGAGCAGTACTTC CASSVAGDEQYF TRBV2 - TRBD2 TRBJ2-7
TGTGCCAGCAGTGAATTGGGGGCACGCCTTTCCTACGAGCAGTACTTC CASSELGARLSYEQYF TRBV6-1 - - TRBJ2-7
TGTGCCAGCAGCTTGACAGGGCCCTACTACGAGCAGTACTTC CASSLTGPYYEQYF TRBV5-6 - - TRBJ2-7
TGCGCCAGCAGAGACGGACTAGCGGGAGATACGCAGTATTTT CASRDGLAGDTQYF TRBV5-1 - TRBD2 TRBJ2-3
TGTGCCAGCGGAGAGGTGAGGGGGCGTCAGAACACTGAAGCTTTCTTT CASGEVRGRQNTEAFF TRBV9 - TRBD1 TRBJ1-1
TGTGCCAGCAGTACCGGGACTTACCTCTCCTACGAGCAGTACTTC CASSTGTYLSYEQYF TRBV6-5 - - TRBJ2-7
TGTGCCAGCAGCCGAGGGGGGGACGGCTACACCTTC CASSRGGDGYTF TRBV11-2 - - TRBJ1-2
TGTGCCAGCAGCCCTCAGGTCGCAGATACGCAGTATTTT CASSPQVADTQYF TRBV7-6 once - TRBJ2-3
TGTGCCTGGAGTGTGGGAGGGAGTAACACTGAAGCTTTCTTT CAWSVGGSNTEAFF TRBV30 few - TRBJ1-1
TGTGCCAGCAGCCCCTTCCGGGGGCCCTACAATGAGCAGTTCTTC CASSPFRGPYNEQFF TRBV5-4 - - TRBJ2-1
TGTGCCAGCAGTTTAACCAGCAGTGAGCAGTTCTTC CASSLTSSEQFF TRBV28 - - TRBJ2-1
TGTGCCAGCAGTCACCAGCCTGGCTCTGGAAACACCATATATTTT CASSHQPGSGNTIYF TRBV6-6 - - TRBJ1-3
TGCGCCAGCAGCTTGGACAGGGGTTACCCTTACACCTTC CASSLDRGYPYTF TRBV5-1 - TRBD1 TRBJ1-2
TGTGCCAGTACCCAGGGTGTCAATGAGCAGTTCTTC CASTQGVNEQFF TRBV19 - - TRBJ2-1
TGTGCCAGCAGTGGCGGCGTTACAGTAGGAGATGAGCAGTTCTTC CASSGGVTVGDEQFF TRBV6-4 - - TRBJ2-1
TGTGCCAGCAGCTTATCACAGGGTAAAGAGACCCAGTACTTC CASSLSQGKETQYF TRBV13 - - TRBJ2-5
TGTGCCATCAGTGACGGCGGGGTTCAGGAAAAACTGTTTTTT CAISDGGVQEKLFF TRBV10-3 - - TRBJ1-4
TGCGCCAGCAGCCAATCCAGAACCGGAGTAATAATCGGGGAGCTGTTTTTT CASSQSRTGVIIGELFF TRBV4-1 - - TRBJ2-2
TGTGCCAGCAGCTTTTCAGGACTGCTAAATGAGCAGTTCTTC CASSFSGLLNEQFF TRBV5-6 - - TRBJ2-1
TGCGCCAGCAGCTTAAGGACAGATAACACTGAAGCTTTCTTT CASSLRTDNTEAFF TRBV5-1 once - TRBJ1-1
TGCGCCAGCAGCTTGTCAAGAGGGGGTGACGGCACTGAAGCTTTCTTT CASSLSRGGDGTEAFF TRBV5-1 - - TRBJ1-1
TGTGCCAGCAGTCCGCCGGTTGGAGAGACCCAGTACTTC CASSPPVGETQYF TRBV27 - - TRBJ2-5
TGTGCCACCGCCATGGACCCCCCAGATACGCAGTATTTT CATAMDPPDTQYF TRBV2 - - TRBJ2-3
TGTGCCAGCAGTTATGAGGGCTCGAACACTGAAGCTTTCTTT CASSYEGSNTEAFF TRBV6-5 once - TRBJ1-1
TGTGCCAGCAGAGGCTCTCAGGGGTTTGAGACCCAGTACTTC CASRGSQGFETQYF TRBV6-5 - - TRBJ2-5
TGTGCCAGCAGCCAAGCTAGCTTGAGCTCCTACAATGAGCAGTTCTTC CASSQASLSSYNEQFF TRBV4-2 - - TRBJ2-1